Following are 9 T cell receptor beta chains from one sample sequenced in a study of control samples from healthy donors and cancer patients. Sequenced by immunoSEQ multiplex PCR; TCRdb stores in-frame clones only, minus some. The table records 95,000 to 150,000 clones, 85% to 95% of them present only once. Sequencing was carried out using PBMCs. The receptors originated from an elderly man with head and neck cancer.

The rearrangement joins TRBV5-1 to TRBJ1-4; TRBD1 is a possible D gene (5 bases). Germline-derived CDR1 and CDR2 are SGHRS and YFSETQ. Trimming removed 3 bases from V and 3 bases from J, with 12 bases in between. The CDR3 sequence is 15 residues long. The CDR3 DNA reads as TGCGCCAGCAGCTACGACGGACAAGCTAATGAAAAACTGTTTTTT. This translates into CASSYDGQANEKLFF.

This chain uses TRBV6-5 with TRBJ2-4; 7 positions match TRBD2. The V and J ends lost 6 bases and 5 bases, in that order; junction bases with no gene match: 7. The V gene's germline CDR1 is MNHEY and CDR2 SVGAGI. This CDR3 region has 14 residues. The DNA for the CDR3 is TGTGCCAGCAGCCCCTGGGGGGGGGAAAACATTCAGTACTTC. Translating it yields CASSPWGGENIQYF.

The J gene is TRBJ1-6, the V gene TRBV19; tentative D call: TRBD1 (5 bases). The germline V and J ends were trimmed by 6 bases and 7 bases, with 7 bases remaining between them. CDR1 and CDR2 from the germline V gene are LNHDA and SQIVND (reference sequence). This CDR3 spans 12 amino acids. CDR3 loop: CASSQGNSPLHF. The CDR3 nucleotides are TGTGCCAGTAGCCAGGGAAATTCACCCCTCCACTTT.

The gene calls are TRBV6-5 and TRBJ2-2, with no clear D. The CDR3 is made up of 15 amino acids. Germline CDR1 is MNHEY and CDR2 is SVGAGI. The ends were cut back, 0 bases at V and 8 bases at J, with 13 bases in the middle. CDR3 amino acids: CASSYSRVLQGELFF. In nucleotides, the CDR3 is TGTGCCAGCAGTTACTCCCGGGTCTTACAGGGGGAGCTGTTTTTT.

The chain is built from TRBV27 and TRBJ2-7; 7 nucleotides match TRBD1. The CDR3 totals 14 residues. CDR1 is MNHEY and CDR2 is SMNVEV in the germline V gene (reference sequence). With V trimmed by 5 bases and J by 4 bases, 8 bases remained unmatched. CDR3 residues: CASSPTGWEYEQYF. The DNA for the CDR3 is TGTGCCAGCAGTCCGACAGGGTGGGAATACGAGCAGTACTTC.

The chain is built from TRBV2 and TRBJ1-1, with TRBD1 as a possible D gene (6 bases). Looked up from germline, CDR1 is SNHLY and CDR2 is FYNNEI. The CDR3 runs 14 residues. Trimming removed 9 bases from V and 0 bases from J, with 14 bases in between. This CDR3 reads CASLGGRLNTEAFF. The CDR3 coding sequence is TGTGCCAGTTTAGGGGGAAGGTTGAACACTGAAGCTTTCTTT.

The chain carries TRBV5-1 and TRBJ1-1; D gene ambiguous. V lost 4 bases to trimming and J lost 2 bases, with 3 bases between them. This CDR3 spans 11 amino acids. Germline CDR1 SGHRS, CDR2 YFSETQ. The CDR3 coding sequence is TGCGCCAGCAGCACCAACACTGAAGCTTTCTTT. Amino acid sequence: CASSTNTEAFF.

This chain connects TRBV7-9 to TRBJ1-1, with D possibly being TRBD1 (5 bases). The CDR3 is 13 residues long. V was shortened by 2 bases and J by 5 bases, with 9 bases between the two germline ends. Germline V gene data show CDR1 as SEHNR and CDR2 as FQNEAQ (reference sequence). CDR3: CASSLSRGTEAFF. The CDR3 region has the DNA TGTGCCAGCAGCTTAAGTCGGGGGACTGAAGCTTTCTTT.

The rearrangement links TRBV15 to TRBJ1-2; D not certain. The CDR3 runs 13 residues. Trimming took 0 bases from V and 9 from J, leaving 11 bases between them. In germline, CDR1 is LNHNV, CDR2 YYDKDF (reference sequence). The CDR3 protein is CATSRDGIIRYTF. In DNA, the CDR3 is TGTGCCACCAGCAGAGATGGGATTATCCGCTACACCTTC.